The entry that follows covers one T cell receptor beta chain sequence. TCRs were put through 20 PCR cycles of amplification with Phusion. A constant-region primer and the V-primer adapter served as the primer pair. TCRdb analysed the reads with MiXCR anew, one entry per CDR3 protein. The sample includes some 52,000 distinct CDR3 sequences, approximately 35% of them seen just once. This entry is derived from a study of low-dose radiotherapy and immunotherapy resistance in tumors. Across the whole study: Treatment consisted of nivolumab 240 mg every two weeks and ipilimumab 1 mg/kg every six weeks, given intravenously to patients. Administration of intravenous cyclophosphamide at 200 mg/m2 took place every two weeks, one day before radiation and immunotherapy.

Sample time point: after trial treatment. Indicated treatment: LDRT plus nivolumab, ipilimumab, low-dose cyclophosphamide and aspirin (RACIN trial). V lost 3 bases and J 2 bases, leaving 8 bases between the germline ends. Germline V gene sequence: CDR1 WSHSY, CDR2 SAAADI. The CDR3 spans 13 residues. V and J are TRBV10-2 and TRBJ2-7; D uncertain. The clonotype comes from a male donor with rectosigmoid adenocarcinoma. The sequencing used PBMCs, collected after low-dose radiotherapy plus immunotherapy. The CDR3 DNA is TGCGCCAGCAGTGACCCCGGGCCCTACGAGCAGTACTTC. It codes for CASSDPGPYEQYF.